This TCR beta chain was found in a study of cytomegalovirus exposure and HLA in healthy donors (dated by TCRdb to the late 2010s). For the study in its entirety: An earlier analysis of approximately 640 of the donors reported more than 250 Gb of sequence data and around 110 million unique TCR beta sequences from about 179 million T cells. An early release covering roughly 580 HLA-typed donors comprised about 310 gigabases of sequencing data and 85 million or so unique TCR sequences. Among the roughly 400 genotyped donors, approximately 81% belonged to the genetic ancestry cluster associated with self-reported Caucasian donors. The study was designed to test whether signatures of past pathogen exposure could be identified by cataloging public T cell receptors. The T cell repertoires of 550 to 850 subjects were profiled by immunosequencing and related to cytomegalovirus serostatus. In addition to the first cohort of roughly 700 subjects, a separate validation cohort of approximately 120 different subjects was used. The study combined high-throughput TCR immunosequencing, statistical association of individual TCRs with disease status, and machine learning to predict cytomegalovirus infection status. To study patterns of TCR occurrence, a later analysis re-analyzed previously published TCR beta repertoires from hundreds of donors and added high-resolution HLA genotyping. Rather than drawing on any new phenotypic data, the later analysis identified candidate immune exposures from TCR beta sequences and the way those sequences occurred across donors. An earlier analysis of 500 to 750 of the donors applied high-throughput TCR beta sequencing to assess whether each TCR beta V gene segment acted as functional or pseudogenic. Donor age, sex, ethnicity and CMV serostatus were compiled together with the repertoire data. Genome-wide SNP genotypes for about 60% of the 666 donors were used in a later genetic analysis, which treated that subset as a discovery cohort. Every repertoire in the discovery cohort had been generated on one and the same sequencing platform. HLA typing covered class I and class II loci at four-digit resolution. The number of donors typed differed by locus, with roughly 620-630 for A, B, C, DRB1 and DQB1, 522 for DQA1, over 600 for DPA1, and approximately 470 for DPB1. Because of strong linkage in the cohort, 5 or 6 DR-DQ haplotypes were treated as single units for association and clustering. Among about 410 genotyped donors of the cohort, an average of about 220,000 unique TCR beta nucleotide sequences was sequenced per donor, of which approximately 19% were non-productive. General conclusions and limits of the study: Strong co-occurrence of HLA alleles, especially DR and DQ, made assigning TCR associations to individual alleles difficult. In both the original and validation cohorts, the classifier was reported to diagnose cytomegalovirus status with high specificity and sensitivity. In vitro tests confirmed that three of the cytomegalovirus-associated TCR beta chains recognize cytomegalovirus antigens. A later genetic analysis reported fewer N-insertions in productive TCRs among donors in an Asian-associated ancestry cluster than the roughly 620-donor mean. For the cohort, immune exposure information was limited to CMV serostatus. Some IMGT-functional V segments, including TRBV6-2 and TRBV6-3, could not be told apart with the 87-base-pair reads, so those segments were excluded. This cohort had only TCR beta chains sequenced, and the lack of alpha or paired-chain data limited which features could be detected. Because HLA typing was missing for some donors at each locus, association tests included only the typed subset. Most CMV-associated TCR beta chains appeared to be HLA-restricted in a later analysis, and the HLA associations seemed to be driven largely by CMV exposure. Sequencing depth was assumed to be roughly uniform across donors in the presence/absence analyses, though that assumption may not hold. A cluster of highly shared sequence variants was judged likely to be a technical artifact of the sequencing pipeline. A later genetic analysis associated a missense DCLRE1C variant with V-gene and J-gene trimming of TCR beta chains, and an independent cohort replicated the association. At a false discovery rate of 0.05, a later analysis linked 15,000 to 20,000 TCR beta sequences to specific HLA alleles. A further reported finding was that TCR beta sequences accurately predicted the HLA-A and HLA-B alleles for most subjects in the first cohort. Compared with equally common non-associated chains, HLA-associated TCR beta chains in a later analysis were more clonally expanded and had lower generation probabilities. Because counts were too low, some 17 rarely observed V segments, including chromosome 9 orphons, were excluded from the earlier analysis of some 590 of the donors. It was suggested by the authors that the approach could potentially be generalized to other disease states and immunological phenotypes. In an earlier analysis of 450 to 750 of the donors, most TCR beta V segments appeared in productive rearrangements about 87% or about 30% of the time, broadly matching IMGT annotations. Most TCR sequences were seen in very few donors, while some public TCRs were found in many individuals. Linkage disequilibrium might explain the correlated functional status among segregating V segments, but an unknown experimental factor could not be excluded. In a later analysis, several top co-occurrence clusters were reported to appear linked to parvovirus B19, influenza, CMV and Epstein-Barr virus. The study listed 150 to 200 TCR beta chains as associated with cytomegalovirus. According to a later analysis, TCR association rates differed among HLA loci, with DRB1 alleles showing the most associated TCRs and HLA-C alleles showing the fewest.

The cohort was made up of roughly 670 healthy bone marrow donors. Cohort members were all nominally healthy when sampled, although unrecorded immune exposures were likely present. The donor was CMV seropositive and belonged to the group of 250 to 300 seropositive cohort members. A peripheral blood sample was provided by each donor, and peripheral blood mononuclear cells were used for TCR beta sequencing. Genomic DNA was extracted from the blood cell samples with the Qiagen DNeasy Blood Extraction Kit. Trimming takes 9 bases off V and 7 bases off J; junction bases not matched to a gene: 15. CDR3 length: 15 amino acids, cysteine to phenylalanine. Only CDR3 DNA is held: 45 bases, read in frame from base 1. Per the germline V gene, SNHLY is the CDR1 and FYNNEI is the CDR2. A remark on this clone: Its antigen remains undetermined. Base qualities are not recorded, but no much larger clone differs from it by a single base.

Receptor libraries were prepared by the immunoSEQ multiplex PCR assay. For the multiplex PCR, a mixture combining 60 forward primers for TCR Vbeta segments and 13 reverse primers for TCR Jbeta segments was used. A multiplex PCR assay on genomic DNA amplified the CDR3 region of rearranged TCR beta genes. The amplified TCR beta libraries were sequenced on the Illumina HiSeq System as 87-base-pair reads. In the paper's pipeline: A later analysis tallied roughly 80 million unique TCR beta chains across the 700 or so repertoires, and around 9.9 million of those chains were shared by two or more donors. To remove PCR and sequencing errors, raw reads were error-corrected and collapsed into unique sequences using a nearest-neighbor algorithm that merged closely related sequences. V, D and J gene segments were assigned by aligning CDR3 sequences to IMGT reference sequences. For a sequence to be retained, a match of at least six nucleotides was required to both a V gene segment and a J gene segment. Rearrangements were classified as productive when the CDR3 lacked stop codons and remained in frame with V and J, and all other rearrangements were classified as non-productive. CDR3 was defined according to IMGT convention as the region running from the second conserved V-encoded cysteine to the conserved J-encoded phenylalanine. The earlier analysis of about 640 of the donors excluded any sequence lacking an unambiguous match to a single V gene segment. In an earlier analysis of a few hundred of the donors, V segments were called functional above 56.7% productive rearrangements and were called segregating when the between-donor standard deviation exceeded 5%. A statistical classification framework was built to diagnose cytomegalovirus status from the catalog of TCR beta chain sequences. In a later analysis, V and J genes were assigned by comparing TCR nucleotide sequences against IMGT/GENE-DB human TR gene sequences. Using the TCRdist pipeline, a later analysis assigned CDR3 sequences along with most-parsimonious VDJ recombination scenarios. In a later analysis, each TCR beta chain was defined by its CDR3 amino acid sequence together with its V-gene family, and reads lacking a unique V-gene family were excluded. A later analysis removed roughly 590 highly shared, low-generation-probability nucleotide sequences to deal with suspected cross-contamination and a sequencing artifact. A later analysis calculated a clonal expansion index for each public chain from normalized within-repertoire ranks of inferred template counts. A later analysis computed generation probabilities with a VDJ recombination model fitted to out-of-frame rearrangements, and checked the results against IGoR. In a later analysis, TCR-TCR, TCR-HLA and TCR-CMV co-occurrence was scored with hypergeometric tests, and a repertoire-size bias correction was applied to TCR pairs. In a later analysis, false discovery rates were estimated by permuting HLA or CMV assignments 20 times. A later analysis grouped co-occurring TCRs with DBSCAN, adding TCRdist sequence similarity when clustering within HLA-allele-positive subsets. Repertoires with fewer than 30,000 or more than 120,000 public chains were left out of co-occurrence clustering, as were about 5 repertoires with anomalous nucleotide sharing. Here the immuneACCESS table is served through TCRdb, limited to in-frame sequences with V and J called. Missing clones are a known gap in these copies; in checked studies unresolved V genes cover under half, and the rest lacks a known reason. Clone size and the V and J calls come from that table; the DNA yielded D and trimming. A total of tens of thousands of clones appear in this sample, 84% of them only once. The ten largest clones capture around 6% of the sample.

Here the chain combines TRBV2 and TRBJ2-5, with 9 middle bases fitting TRBD2. The sequencing input was PBMCs. This clonotype originated in a woman aged 18-30 years in good health and CMV-seropositive. The nucleotide sequence reads TGTGCCAGTGAGTTGCCTAGCGGGAATCGGAGGACCCAGTACTTC. Its protein reads: CASELPSGNRRTQYF. Joined to the reference TRBV2 and TRBJ2-5 proteins, this CDR3 gives the full variable domain: EPEVTQTPSHQVTQMGQEVILRCVPISNHLYFYWYRQILGQKVEFLVSFYNNEISEKSEIFDDQFSVERPDGSNFTLKIRSTKLEDSAMYFCASELPSGNRRTQYFGPGTRLLVL.